This T cell receptor beta chain was recorded in a study of blood T cell repertoires in COVID-19. Only in-frame clones appear in the TCRdb table, and some are missing; sequencing was by immunoSEQ multiplex PCR. Of about 250,000 clones listed, 70% to 90% were seen once; the top ten hold 3%. Trimming stripped 3 bases from V and 5 bases from J, with 11 bases between. The CDR3 runs to 14 residues. Germline V gene data show CDR1 as SGHTA and CDR2 as FQGNSA. This TCR derives from a man aged 18 to 30 with active or convalescent COVID-19. Sequences were obtained from peripheral blood. The rearrangement joins TRBV7-2 to TRBJ2-4; D is ambiguous. DNA for the CDR3: TGTGCCAGCAGCTTTGTGGCAGGCGAAAACATTCAGTACTTC. Translated: CASSFVAGENIQYF. Using reference TRBV7-2 and TRBJ2-4 for the parts outside the CDR3, the full variable domain is GAGVSQSPSNKVTEKGKDVELRCDPISGHTALYWYRQSLGQGLEFLIYFQGNSAPDKSGLPSDRFSAERTGGSVSTLTIQRTQQEDSAVYLCASSFVAGENIQYFGAGTRLSVL.